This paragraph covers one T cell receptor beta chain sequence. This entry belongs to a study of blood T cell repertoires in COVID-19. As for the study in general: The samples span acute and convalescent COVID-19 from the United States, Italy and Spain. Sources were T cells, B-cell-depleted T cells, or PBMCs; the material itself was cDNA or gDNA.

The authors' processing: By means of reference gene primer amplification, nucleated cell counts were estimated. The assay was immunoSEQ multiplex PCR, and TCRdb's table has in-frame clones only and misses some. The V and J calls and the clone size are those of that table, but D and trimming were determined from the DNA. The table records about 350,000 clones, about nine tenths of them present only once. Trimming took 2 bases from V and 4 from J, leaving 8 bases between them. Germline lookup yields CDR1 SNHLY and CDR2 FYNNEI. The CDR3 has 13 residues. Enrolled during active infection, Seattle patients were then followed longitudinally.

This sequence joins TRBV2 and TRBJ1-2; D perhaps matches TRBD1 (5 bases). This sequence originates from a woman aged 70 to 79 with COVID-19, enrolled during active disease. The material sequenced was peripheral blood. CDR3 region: CASSEPGRYGYTF. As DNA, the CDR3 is TGTGCCAGCAGTGAACCAGGGCGCTATGGCTACACCTTC.